This T cell receptor beta chain was documented in a study of blood T cell repertoires in COVID-19. The wider study: Both acute and convalescent COVID-19 samples were obtained from the United States, Italy and Spain.

Produced via immunoSEQ multiplex PCR; TCRdb's table is partial and in-frame only. The sample yields about 320,000 clones, about 88% seen once. Symptom resolution, clearance, or two negative PCRs marked the recovered donors of Cohort 3. Germline V gene data show CDR1 as ENHRY and CDR2 as SYGVKD. This CDR3 is 15 amino acids long. Between the trimmed V and J ends, which lost 8 bases and 0 bases, there was a span of 16 bases. Sequencing was done on a sample of PBMCs or T cells enriched from blood (not recorded which). The TCR comes from a man aged 55-75 years who had recovered from COVID-19. The gene calls are TRBV10-3 and TRBJ1-2; tentative D call: TRBD1 (5 bases). The CDR3 region has the DNA TGTGCCATCGGGTCTCAGGCAGGGACTAACTATGGCTACACCTTC. It yields the protein CAIGSQAGTNYGYTF.